Sequencing of this TCR beta chain was carried out in a study of control samples from healthy donors and cancer patients. The protocol was immunoSEQ multiplex PCR, while the TCRdb copy is restricted to in-frame clones and leaves out a portion. The data contain roughly 130,000 clones, 88% of them singletons. The V and J ends lost 5 bases and 5 bases respectively, with 15 bases between them. Germline loops: CDR1 SGHTA, CDR2 FQGTGA. The CDR3 runs to 14 residues. This TCR was sampled from a man aged 50 to 60 in good health. The sequencing sample was made of blood. The chain combines TRBV7-3 with TRBJ1-2; D uncertain. The CDR3 DNA reads TGTGCCAGCAGCCCTACGGGATCGGGTTATGGCTACACCTTC. This translates into CASSPTGSGYGYTF.